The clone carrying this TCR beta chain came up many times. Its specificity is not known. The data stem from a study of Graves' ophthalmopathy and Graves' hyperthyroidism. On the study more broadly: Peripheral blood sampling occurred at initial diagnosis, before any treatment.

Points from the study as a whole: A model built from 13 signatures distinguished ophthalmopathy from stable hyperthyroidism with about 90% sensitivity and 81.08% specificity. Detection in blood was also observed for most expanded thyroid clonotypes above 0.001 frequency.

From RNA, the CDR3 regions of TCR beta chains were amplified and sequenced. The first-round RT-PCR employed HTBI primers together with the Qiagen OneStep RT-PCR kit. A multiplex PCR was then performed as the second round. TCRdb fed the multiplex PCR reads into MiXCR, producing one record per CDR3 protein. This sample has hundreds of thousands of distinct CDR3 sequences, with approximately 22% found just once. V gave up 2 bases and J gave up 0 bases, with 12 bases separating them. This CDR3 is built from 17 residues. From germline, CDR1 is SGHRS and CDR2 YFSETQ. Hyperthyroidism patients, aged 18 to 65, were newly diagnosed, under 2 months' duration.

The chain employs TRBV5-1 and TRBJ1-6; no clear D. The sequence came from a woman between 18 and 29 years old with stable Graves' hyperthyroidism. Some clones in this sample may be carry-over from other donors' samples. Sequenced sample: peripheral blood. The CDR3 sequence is CASSFGGASSYNSPLHF. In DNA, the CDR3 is TGCGCCAGCAGCTTTGGAGGCGCAAGCTCCTATAATTCACCCCTCCACTTT. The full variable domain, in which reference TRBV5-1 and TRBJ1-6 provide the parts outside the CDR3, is KAGVTQTPRYLIKTRGQQVTLSCSPISGHRSVSWYQQTPGQGLQFLFEYFSETQRNKGNFPGRFSGRQFSNSRSEMNVSTLELGDSALYLCASSFGGASSYNSPLHFGNGTRLTVT.